Shown below are 3 T cell receptor beta chains from a single sample sequenced in a study of response to subunit inactivated influenza vaccine. TCRdb reprocessed the RT-PCR reads via MiXCR and lists one record per CDR3 protein. Of about 520,000 distinct CDR3 sequences listed, approximately 7.8% are singletons. Sequences were derived from PBMCs from blood, sampled around 25 months after vaccination. Every receptor here comes from a man in his fifties or sixties who received an inactivated influenza vaccine.

The chain links TRBV11-2 to TRBJ2-2; TRBD1 matches 8 bases. Germline lookup yields CDR1 SGHAT and CDR2 FQNNGV. This CDR3 has 16 amino acids. Germline trimming cut 1 base from V and 5 bases from J; bases unmatched to any gene: 6. CDR3 sequence: CASSLGIRGRTGELFF. In DNA form, the CDR3 reads TGTGCCAGCAGCTTAGGTATCAGGGGGCGAACCGGGGAGCTGTTTTTT.

This clonotype came up many times. CDR3: CASSLGAELEQFF. CDR3 nucleotides: TGTGCCAGCAGCCTGGGTGCGGAGTTGGAGCAGTTCTTC. The chain carries TRBV5-5 and TRBJ2-1; D is undetermined. This CDR3 has 13 residues. V was pared by 4 bases and J by 10 bases, with 15 bases between. Germline assignment: CDR1 SGHKS and CDR2 YYEKEE (reference sequence).

In this sample, this clonotype turned up a few times. In nucleotides, the CDR3 is TGCAGTGCGGACCCCAACACCGGGGAGCTGTTTTTT. Encoded protein: CSADPNTGELFF. The rearrangement joins TRBV20-1 to TRBJ2-2, with no clear D. CDR1 and CDR2 from the germline V gene are DFQATT and SNEGSKA (reference sequence). Trimming took 6 bases from V and 2 from J, leaving 7 bases between them. The length of the CDR3 is 12 residues.